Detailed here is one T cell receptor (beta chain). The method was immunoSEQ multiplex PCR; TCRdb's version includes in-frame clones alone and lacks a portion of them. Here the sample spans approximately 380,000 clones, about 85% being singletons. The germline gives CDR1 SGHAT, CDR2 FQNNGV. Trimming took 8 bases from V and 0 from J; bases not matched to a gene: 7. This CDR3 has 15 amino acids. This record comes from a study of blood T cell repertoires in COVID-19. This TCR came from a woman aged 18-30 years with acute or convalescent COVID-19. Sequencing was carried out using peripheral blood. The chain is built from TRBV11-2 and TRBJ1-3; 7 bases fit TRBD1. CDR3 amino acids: CASGTDRTSGNTIYF. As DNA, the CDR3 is TGTGCCAGCGGGACGGACAGGACCTCTGGAAACACCATATATTTT.